This TCR beta chain is drawn from a study of CD8 T cells in ankylosing spondylitis. Overall study results and limits: Several of the motif variants were reported before in synovial fluid and blood from reactive arthritis. As for the disease-linked clones, they showed a CD8+ phenotype and occurred at relatively low frequencies in peripheral blood. Disease-associated clones were reportedly significantly overrepresented in matched ankylosing spondylitis synovial fluid. For ankylosing spondylitis blood, a TCR beta motif of several highly homologous variants appeared characteristic.

Trimming cost V 1 base and J 2 bases, with 6 bases left between them. There are 14 residues in the CDR3. This clonotype has at least ten counts. Its specificity is not known. One entry per CDR3 protein results from TCRdb running MiXCR on the 5' RACE reads. This sample carries around 25,000 distinct CDR3 sequences, 13% of them seen once, and the ten largest clones take 35%. The gene calls are TRBV12-3 or TRBV12-4 and TRBJ2-1; a possible D gene is TRBD2 (5 bases). The sequence was collected from a male donor with ankylosing spondylitis or in good health (not recorded which). Input material: blood. This CDR3 is CASSLGTAYNEQFF. In nucleotides, the CDR3 is TGTGCCAGCAGTTTAGGGACTGCCTACAATGAGCAGTTCTTC.